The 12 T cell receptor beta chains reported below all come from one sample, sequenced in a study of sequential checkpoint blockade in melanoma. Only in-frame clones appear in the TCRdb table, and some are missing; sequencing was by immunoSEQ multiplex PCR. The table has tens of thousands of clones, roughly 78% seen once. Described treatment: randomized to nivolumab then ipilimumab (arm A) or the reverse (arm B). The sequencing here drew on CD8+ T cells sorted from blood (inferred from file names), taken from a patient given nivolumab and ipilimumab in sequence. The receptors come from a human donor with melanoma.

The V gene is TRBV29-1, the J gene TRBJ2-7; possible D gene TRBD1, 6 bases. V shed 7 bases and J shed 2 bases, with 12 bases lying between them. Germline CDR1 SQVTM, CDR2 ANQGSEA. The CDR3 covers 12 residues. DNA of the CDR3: TGCAGCGGTTCGGACAGCACCTACGAGCAGTACTTC. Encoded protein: CSGSDSTYEQYF.

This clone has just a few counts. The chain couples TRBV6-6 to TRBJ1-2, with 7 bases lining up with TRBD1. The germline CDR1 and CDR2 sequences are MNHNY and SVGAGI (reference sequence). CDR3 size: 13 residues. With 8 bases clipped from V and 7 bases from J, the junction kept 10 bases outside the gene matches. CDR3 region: CASELGTVVGYTF. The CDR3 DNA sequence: TGTGCCAGCGAGCTTGGGACAGTCGTTGGCTACACCTTC.

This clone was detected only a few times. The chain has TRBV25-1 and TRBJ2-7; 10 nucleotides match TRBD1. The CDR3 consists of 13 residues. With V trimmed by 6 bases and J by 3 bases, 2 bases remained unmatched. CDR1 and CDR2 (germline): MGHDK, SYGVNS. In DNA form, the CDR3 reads TGTGCCAGCAGAGGGACAGGGGTCTACGAGCAGTACTTC. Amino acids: CASRGTGVYEQYF.

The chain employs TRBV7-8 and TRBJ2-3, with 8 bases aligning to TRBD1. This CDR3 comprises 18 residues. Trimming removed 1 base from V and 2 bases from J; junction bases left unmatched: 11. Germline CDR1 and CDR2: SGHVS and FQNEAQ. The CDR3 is CASSLDRGRTGYTDTQYF. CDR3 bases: TGTGCCAGCAGCTTAGACCGGGGACGGACAGGGTACACAGATACGCAGTATTTT.

CDR3 protein: CASSQTAGNTGELFF. The CDR3 DNA reads TGTGCCAGCAGCCAGACAGCAGGGAACACCGGGGAGCTGTTTTTT. The V call is TRBV6-5, the J call TRBJ2-2; tentative D call: TRBD1 (5 bases). The CDR3 covers 15 residues. Germline V gives CDR1 MNHEY, CDR2 SVGAGI. The V gene lost 6 bases and the J gene lost 1 base, with 12 bases spanning the gap.

The CDR3 here is CASGGQGWSNYGYTF. In DNA form, the CDR3 reads TGTGCCAGCGGGGGACAGGGGTGGTCTAACTATGGCTACACCTTC. This sequence joins TRBV19 and TRBJ1-2; TRBD1 matches 10 bases. The V gene end was trimmed by 9 bases and the J gene end by 0 bases; junction bases not matched to a gene: 7. The CDR3 runs to 15 residues. From germline, CDR1 is LNHDA and CDR2 SQIVND (reference sequence).

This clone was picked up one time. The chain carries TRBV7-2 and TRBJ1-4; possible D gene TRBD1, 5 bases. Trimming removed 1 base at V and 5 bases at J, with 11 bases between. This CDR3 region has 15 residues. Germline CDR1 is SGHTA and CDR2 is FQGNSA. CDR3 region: CASSLGWTRNEKLFF. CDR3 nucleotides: TGTGCCAGCAGCTTAGGATGGACACGGAATGAAAAACTGTTTTTT. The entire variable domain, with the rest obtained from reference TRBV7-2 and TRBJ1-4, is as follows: GAGVSQSPSNKVTEKGKDVELRCDPISGHTALYWYRQSLGQGLEFLIYFQGNSAPDKSGLPSDRFSAERTGGSVSTLTIQRTQQEDSAVYLCASSLGWTRNEKLFFGSGTQLSVL.

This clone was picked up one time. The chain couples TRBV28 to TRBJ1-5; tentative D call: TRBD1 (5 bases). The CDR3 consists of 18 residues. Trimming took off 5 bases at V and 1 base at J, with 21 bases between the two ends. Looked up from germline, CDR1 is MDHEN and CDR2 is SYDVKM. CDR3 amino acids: CASSPPLGHQWSNQPQHF. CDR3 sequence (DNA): TGTGCCAGCAGTCCACCCCTTGGACACCAATGGAGCAATCAGCCCCAGCATTTT.

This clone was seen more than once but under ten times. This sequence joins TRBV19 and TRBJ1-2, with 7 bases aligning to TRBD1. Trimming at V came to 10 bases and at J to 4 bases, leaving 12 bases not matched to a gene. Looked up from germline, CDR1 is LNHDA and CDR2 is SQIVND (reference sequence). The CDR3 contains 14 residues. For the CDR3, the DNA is TGTGCCACCACGAGACAGGGCTCCAGCTATGGCTACACCTTC. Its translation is CATTRQGSSYGYTF.

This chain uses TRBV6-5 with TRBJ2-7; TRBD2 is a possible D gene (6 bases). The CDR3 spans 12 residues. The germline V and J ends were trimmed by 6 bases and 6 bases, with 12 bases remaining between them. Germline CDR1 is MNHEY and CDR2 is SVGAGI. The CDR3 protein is CASSRREAEQYF. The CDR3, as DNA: TGTGCCAGCAGCCGCAGGGAGGCCGAGCAGTACTTC.

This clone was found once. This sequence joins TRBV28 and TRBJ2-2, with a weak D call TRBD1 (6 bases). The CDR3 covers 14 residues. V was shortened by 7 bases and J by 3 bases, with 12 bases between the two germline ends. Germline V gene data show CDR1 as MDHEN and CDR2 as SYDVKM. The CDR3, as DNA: TGTGCCAGCACAACAGGGCCGGACACCGGGGAGCTGTTTTTT. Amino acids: CASTTGPDTGELFF. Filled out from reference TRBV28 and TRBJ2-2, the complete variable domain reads DVKVTQSSRYLVKRTGEKVFLECVQDMDHENMFWYRQDPGLGLRLIYFSYDVKMKEKGDIPEGYSVSREKKERFSLILESASTNQTSMYLCASTTGPDTGELFFGEGSRLTVL.

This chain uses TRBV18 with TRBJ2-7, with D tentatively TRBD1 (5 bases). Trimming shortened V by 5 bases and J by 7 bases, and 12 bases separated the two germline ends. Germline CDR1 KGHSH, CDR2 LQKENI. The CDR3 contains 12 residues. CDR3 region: CASSAGALEQYF. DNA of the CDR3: TGTGCCAGCTCAGCTGGGGCTTTAGAGCAGTACTTC.